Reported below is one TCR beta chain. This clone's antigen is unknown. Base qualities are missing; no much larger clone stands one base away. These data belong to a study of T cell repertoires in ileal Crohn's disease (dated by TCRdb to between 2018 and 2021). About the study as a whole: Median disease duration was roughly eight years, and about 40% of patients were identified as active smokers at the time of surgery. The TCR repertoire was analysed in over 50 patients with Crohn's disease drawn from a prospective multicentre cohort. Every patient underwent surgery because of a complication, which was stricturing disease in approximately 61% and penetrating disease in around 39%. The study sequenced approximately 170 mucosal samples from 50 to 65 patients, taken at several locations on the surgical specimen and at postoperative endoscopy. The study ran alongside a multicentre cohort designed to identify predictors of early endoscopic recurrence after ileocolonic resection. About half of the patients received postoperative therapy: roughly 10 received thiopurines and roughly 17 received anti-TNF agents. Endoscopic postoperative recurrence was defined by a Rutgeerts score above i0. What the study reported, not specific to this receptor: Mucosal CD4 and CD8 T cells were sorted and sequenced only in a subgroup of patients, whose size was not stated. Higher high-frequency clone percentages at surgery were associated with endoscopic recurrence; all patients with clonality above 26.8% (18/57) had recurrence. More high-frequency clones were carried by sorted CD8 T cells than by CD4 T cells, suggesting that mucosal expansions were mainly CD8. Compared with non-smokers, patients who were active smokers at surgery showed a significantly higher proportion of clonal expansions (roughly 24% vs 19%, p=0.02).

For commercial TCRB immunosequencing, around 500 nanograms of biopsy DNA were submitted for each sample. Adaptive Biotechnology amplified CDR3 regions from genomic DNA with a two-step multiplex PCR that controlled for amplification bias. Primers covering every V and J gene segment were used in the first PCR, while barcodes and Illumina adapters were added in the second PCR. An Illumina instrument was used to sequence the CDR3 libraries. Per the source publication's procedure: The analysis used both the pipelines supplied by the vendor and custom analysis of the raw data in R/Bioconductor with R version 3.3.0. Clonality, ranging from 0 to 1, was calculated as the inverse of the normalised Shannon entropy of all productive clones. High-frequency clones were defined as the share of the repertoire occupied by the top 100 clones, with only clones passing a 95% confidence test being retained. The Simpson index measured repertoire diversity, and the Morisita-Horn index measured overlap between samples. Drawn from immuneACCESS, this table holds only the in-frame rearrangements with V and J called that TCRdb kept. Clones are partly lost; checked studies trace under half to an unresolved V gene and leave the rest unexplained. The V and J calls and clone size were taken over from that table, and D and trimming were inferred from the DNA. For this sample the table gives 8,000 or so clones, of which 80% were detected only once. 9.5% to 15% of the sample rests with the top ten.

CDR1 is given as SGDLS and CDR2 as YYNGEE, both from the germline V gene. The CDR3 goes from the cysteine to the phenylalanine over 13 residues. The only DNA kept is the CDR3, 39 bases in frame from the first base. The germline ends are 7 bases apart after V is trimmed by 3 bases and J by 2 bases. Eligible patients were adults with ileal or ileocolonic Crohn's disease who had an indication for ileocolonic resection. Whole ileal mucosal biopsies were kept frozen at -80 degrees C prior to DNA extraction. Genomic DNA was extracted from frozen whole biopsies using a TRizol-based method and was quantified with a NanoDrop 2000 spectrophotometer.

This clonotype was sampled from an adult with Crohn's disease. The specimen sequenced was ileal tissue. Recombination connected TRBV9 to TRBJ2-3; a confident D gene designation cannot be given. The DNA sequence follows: TGTGCCAGCAGCGCCCCTAACACAGATACGCAGTATTTT. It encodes CASSAPNTDTQYF.